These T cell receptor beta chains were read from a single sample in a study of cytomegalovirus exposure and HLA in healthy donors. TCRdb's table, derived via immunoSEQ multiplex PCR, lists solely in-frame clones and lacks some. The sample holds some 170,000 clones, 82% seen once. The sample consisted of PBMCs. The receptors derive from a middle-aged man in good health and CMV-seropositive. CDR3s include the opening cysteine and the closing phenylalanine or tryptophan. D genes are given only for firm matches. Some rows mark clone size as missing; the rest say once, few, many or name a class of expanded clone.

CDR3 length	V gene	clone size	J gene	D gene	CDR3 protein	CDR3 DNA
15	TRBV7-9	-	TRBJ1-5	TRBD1	CASSSGTGHNQPQHF	TGTGCCAGCAGCTCCGGGACAGGTCATAATCAGCCCCAGCATTTT
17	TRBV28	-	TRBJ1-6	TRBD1	CASSPRGAQGRNSPLHF	TGTGCCAGCAGTCCCCGCGGGGCACAGGGGCGGAATTCACCCCTCCACTTT
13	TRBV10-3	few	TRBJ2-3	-	CAISDWGGDTQYF	TGTGCCATCAGTGATTGGGGGGGCGATACGCAGTATTTT
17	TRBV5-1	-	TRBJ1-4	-	CASRLGGTQSFNEKLFF	TGCGCCAGCAGGCTTGGAGGCACTCAATCCTTTAATGAAAAACTGTTTTTT
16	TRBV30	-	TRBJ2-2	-	CAWSYHRGGVAGELFF	TGTGCCTGGAGTTATCACAGGGGGGGAGTCGCCGGGGAGCTGTTTTTT
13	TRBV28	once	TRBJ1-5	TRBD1	CASRTGRNQPQHF	TGTGCCAGCAGGACAGGGAGAAATCAGCCCCAGCATTTT
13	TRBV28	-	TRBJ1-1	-	CASSPYENTEAFF	TGTGCCAGCAGTCCCTACGAGAACACTGAAGCTTTCTTT
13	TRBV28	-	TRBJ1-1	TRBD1	CASSSGQGTEAFF	TGTGCCAGCAGTTCGGGACAGGGGACTGAAGCTTTCTTT
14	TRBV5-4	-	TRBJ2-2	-	CASSQYRDTGELFF	TGTGCCAGCAGCCAATACAGGGACACCGGGGAGCTGTTTTTT
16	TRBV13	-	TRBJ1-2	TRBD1	CASSPPGTAINYVYTF	TGTGCCAGCAGCCCGCCAGGGACAGCCATAAACTATGTCTACACCTTC
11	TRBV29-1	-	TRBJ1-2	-	CSVNLGSGYTF	TGCAGCGTTAATCTGGGGAGTGGCTACACCTTC
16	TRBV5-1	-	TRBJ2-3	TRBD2	CASSQEGTSGTDTQYF	TGCGCCAGCAGCCAGGAAGGGACTAGCGGCACAGATACGCAGTATTTT
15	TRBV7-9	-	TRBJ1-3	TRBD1	CASSWDRVSGNTIYF	TGTGCCAGCAGCTGGGACAGGGTCTCTGGAAACACCATATATTTT
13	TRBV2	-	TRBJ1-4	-	CASDLGANEKLFF	TGTGCCAGTGATTTAGGGGCTAATGAAAAACTGTTTTTT
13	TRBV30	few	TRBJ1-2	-	CAWIGKGDYGYTF	TGTGCCTGGATCGGGAAGGGGGACTATGGCTACACCTTC
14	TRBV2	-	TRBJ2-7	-	CASSEQGGPYEQYF	TGTGCCAGCAGTGAGCAAGGTGGGCCCTACGAGCAGTACTTC
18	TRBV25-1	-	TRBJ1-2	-	CASSDASDFGSRFYGYTF	TGTGCCAGCAGTGATGCGTCGGATTTTGGGAGTAGATTTTATGGCTACACCTTC
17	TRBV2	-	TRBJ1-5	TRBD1	CASSEVGTGISNQPQHF	TGTGCCAGCAGTGAAGTCGGGACAGGGATTTCAAATCAGCCCCAGCATTTT
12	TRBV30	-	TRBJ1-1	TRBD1	CAGNRGGTEAFF	TGTGCCGGCAACAGGGGGGGGACTGAAGCTTTCTTT
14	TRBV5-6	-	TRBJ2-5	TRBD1	CASSFRQGQETQYF	TGTGCCAGCAGCTTCAGACAGGGACAAGAGACCCAGTACTTC
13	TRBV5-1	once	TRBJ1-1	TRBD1	CASSRGTGDLAFF	TGCGCCAGCAGCCGAGGGACAGGGGATCTCGCTTTCTTT
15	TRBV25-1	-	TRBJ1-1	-	CASSEYRVANTEAFF	TGTGCCAGCAGTGAGTACAGGGTCGCTAACACTGAAGCTTTCTTT
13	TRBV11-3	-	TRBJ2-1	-	CASSLGSGNEQFF	TGTGCCAGCAGCTTAGGGTCCGGGAATGAGCAGTTCTTC